The 29 T cell receptor beta chains given below trace back to one sample, sequenced in a study of somatic mutations in cytotoxic T cells in rheumatoid arthritis. The assay was immunoSEQ multiplex PCR, and TCRdb's table has in-frame clones only and misses some. The table lists about 16,000 clones, 75% to 85% of them singletons. Specimen: CD8+ T cells sorted from blood. The receptors were sampled from an adult with rheumatoid arthritis.

This CDR3 is CASSQPGATNEKLFF. CDR3 DNA sequence: TGTGCCAGCAGTCAACCAGGGGCAACTAATGAAAAACTGTTTTTT. The chain uses TRBV4-2 and TRBJ1-4; a possible D gene is TRBD1 (6 bases). The CDR3 totals 15 residues. V shed 6 bases and J shed 0 bases, with 11 bases lying between them. The germline V gene has CDR1 LGHNA and CDR2 YNFKEQ.

This clone was counted a few times. The gene calls are TRBV4-1 and TRBJ1-2, with unresolved D. The CDR3 is made up of 12 amino acids. The V end lost 3 bases, the J end lost 8 bases, and 10 bases lay between the germline ends. Germline lookup yields CDR1 MGHRA and CDR2 YSYEKL. The CDR3 region is CASSQTIGGYTF. The CDR3, as DNA: TGCGCCAGCAGCCAGACAATAGGCGGCTACACCTTC.

The chain joins TRBV11-2 to TRBJ1-1, with D maybe TRBD1 (6 bases). The CDR3 contains 16 residues. V lost 3 bases and J 3 bases, leaving 17 bases between the germline ends. CDR1 SGHAT and CDR2 FQNNGV come from the germline V gene. CDR3 residues: CASSFPIWGPHTEAFF. DNA of the CDR3: TGTGCCAGCAGCTTCCCTATCTGGGGGCCTCACACTGAAGCTTTCTTT.

V gene TRBV30 combines with J gene TRBJ2-5, with D tentatively TRBD1 or TRBD2 (5 bases each). Gene TRBJ2-7 matches the end of the DNA better, so the J call may be wrong. The germline V gene encodes CDR1 GTSNPN and CDR2 SVGIG (reference sequence). The CDR3 extends over 12 amino acids. The CDR3 bases are TGTGCCTGGACAGGGAGTATCTACGAGCAGTACTTC. It encodes CAWTGSIYEQYF.

The chain links TRBV7-9 to TRBJ2-7, with 9 bases that match TRBD1. Germline CDR1 SEHNR, CDR2 FQNEAQ (reference sequence). Germline trimming cut 5 bases from V and 2 bases from J; bases unmatched to any gene: 10. The length of the CDR3 is 16 residues. CDR3 amino acids: CASSNTGTGTTYEQYF. CDR3 sequence (DNA): TGTGCCAGCAGCAATACTGGGACAGGGACTACCTACGAGCAGTACTTC.

The rearrangement joins TRBV7-9 to TRBJ2-1; D is ambiguous. The ends were cut back, 5 bases at V and 9 bases at J, with 14 bases in the middle. CDR3 length equals 13 residues. From germline, CDR1 is SEHNR and CDR2 FQNEAQ (reference sequence). The CDR3 nucleotides are TGTGCCAGCAGCCTTCCAGGATGGCTTGAGCAGTTCTTC. Protein product: CASSLPGWLEQFF.

The rearrangement uses TRBV27 and TRBJ2-1; maybe TRBD2 (5 bases). V lost 8 bases and J lost 0, with 17 bases in between. This CDR3 has 16 residues. CDR1 and CDR2 from the germline V gene are MNHEY and SMNVEV (reference sequence). The CDR3 DNA reads TGTGCCAGCGCTGGGATTACGGGGAGCTCCTACAATGAGCAGTTCTTC. This gives the protein CASAGITGSSYNEQFF.

V is TRBV4-1 and J is TRBJ1-5; D remains unclear. V lost 8 bases to trimming and J lost 3 bases, with 11 bases between them. This CDR3 is built from 13 residues. Germline V CDR1 and CDR2: MGHRA, YSYEKL. CDR3 bases: TGCGCCAGCGGCCCAGGCCCCAATCAGCCCCAGCATTTT. Translating gives CASGPGPNQPQHF.

This clone was detected once. The rearrangement joins TRBV6-1 to TRBJ2-7, with a possible D match to TRBD2 (7 bases). Trimming took 3 bases from V and 6 from J, leaving 24 bases between them. The CDR3 totals 17 residues. The V gene's germline CDR1 is MNHNS and CDR2 SASEGT. CDR3 region: CASSDWAPGGIKAEQYF. CDR3 nucleotide sequence: TGTGCCAGCAGTGACTGGGCCCCGGGGGGCATTAAGGCCGAGCAGTACTTC.

This clone has only one observation. The J gene is TRBJ2-7, the V gene TRBV7-9; TRBD1 matches at 7 bases. CDR1 and CDR2 (germline): SEHNR, FQNEAQ (reference sequence). V gave up 1 base and J gave up 0 bases; unmatched junction bases: 3. The CDR3 sequence is 15 residues long. The CDR3 protein is CASSLGTGSSYEQYF. For the CDR3, the DNA is TGTGCCAGCAGCTTAGGGACAGGTAGCTCCTACGAGCAGTACTTC.

The rearrangement links TRBV27 to TRBJ1-4; TRBD1 aligns across 10 bases. This CDR3 has 17 residues. Germline assignment: CDR1 MNHEY and CDR2 SMNVEV (reference sequence). V shed 5 bases, J shed 3 bases, and the junction held 9 bases outside the gene matches. The chain's CDR3 is CASSADRGPWANEKLFF. The DNA of the CDR3 is TGTGCCAGCAGTGCTGACAGGGGGCCCTGGGCTAATGAAAAACTGTTTTTT.

The chain links TRBV30 to TRBJ2-3; the match to TRBD2 covers 11 bases. Trimming cost V 2 bases and J 10 bases; bases outside gene matches: 14. The CDR3 is made up of 16 amino acids. Per germline, CDR1 GTSNPN and CDR2 SVGIG (reference sequence). The CDR3 DNA follows: TGTGCCTGGAGTTTGGGACTAGCGGTCTTCCCGGGGGCGCAGTATTTT. It yields the protein CAWSLGLAVFPGAQYF.

Comment on this clone: Germline is not matched at one junction end, which may reflect a read error. This chain links TRBV7-6 with TRBJ1-1; the D gene is possibly TRBD1 (6 bases). CDR1 is SGHVS and CDR2 is FNYEAQ in the germline V gene. The CDR3 has 11 residues. CDR3 residues: CASSLWWDIVF. The CDR3 DNA is TGTGCCAGCAGCTTATGGTGGGACATAGTCTTT.

This chain uses TRBV14 with TRBJ2-1; D ambiguous. V was pared by 0 bases and J by 8 bases, with 11 bases between. CDR3 length equals 14 residues. Germline assignment: CDR1 SGHDN and CDR2 FVKESK. The CDR3 reads CASSQDNSVYEQFF. CDR3 bases: TGTGCCAGCAGCCAAGATAATTCGGTATATGAGCAGTTCTTC.

This clone was seen only a few times. This chain joins TRBV4-1 and TRBJ1-1; D unclear. V was shortened by 4 bases and J by 6 bases, with 15 bases between the two germline ends. CDR3 length: 14 amino acids. CDR1 is MGHRA and CDR2 is YSYEKL in the germline V gene. CDR3 sequence reads: CASSRRAGRPEAFF. CDR3 nucleotides: TGCGCCAGCAGCCGCCGTGCGGGGAGACCTGAAGCTTTCTTT.

The chain carries TRBV14 and TRBJ2-1; D might be TRBD2 (5 bases). From germline, CDR1 is SGHDN and CDR2 FVKESK. V lost 1 base and J 4 bases, leaving 17 bases between the germline ends. The CDR3 has 17 amino acids. The CDR3 DNA sequence: TGTGCCAGCAGCCAAGGACTCCCCCCGAGGGCTTACAATGAGCAGTTCTTC. Its translation: CASSQGLPPRAYNEQFF.

The chain recombines TRBV6-5 with TRBJ2-3; TRBD1 agrees at 7 bases. CDR1 and CDR2 from the germline V gene are MNHEY and SVGAGI. V shed 5 bases, J shed 2 bases, and the junction held 4 bases outside the gene matches. The CDR3 sequence is 14 residues long. The CDR3 here is CASSGDSLTDTQYF. The DNA of the CDR3 is TGTGCCAGCAGTGGGGACAGCCTCACAGATACGCAGTATTTT.

The chain uses TRBV19 and TRBJ2-1, with 8 bases that match TRBD2. Looked up from germline, CDR1 is LNHDA and CDR2 is SQIVND (reference sequence). Trimming at V came to 2 bases and at J to 4 bases, leaving 4 bases not matched to a gene. This CDR3 has 15 residues. CDR3: CASSISGSTYNEQFF. CDR3 nucleotide sequence: TGTGCCAGTAGTATAAGCGGGAGTACTTACAATGAGCAGTTCTTC.

The chain recombines TRBV28 with TRBJ1-5, with TRBD1 matching over 7 bases. The trim removed 3 bases at V and 2 bases at J, leaving 4 bases unmatched. CDR1 is MDHEN, CDR2 SYDVKM, per germline. The CDR3 spans 15 residues. For the CDR3, the DNA is TGTGCCAGCAGTTTCTCTACAGGGGGCAATCAGCCCCAGCATTTT. Its protein is CASSFSTGGNQPQHF.

The rearrangement joins TRBV11-2 to TRBJ2-3; D remains unclear. V was trimmed by 3 bases and J by 2 bases, leaving 12 bases between them. Germline CDR1 reads SGHAT; CDR2 reads FQNNGV. This CDR3 region has 15 residues. The CDR3 is CASSLSGAFTDTQYF. The CDR3 nucleotides read TGTGCCAGCAGCTTGTCCGGTGCTTTCACAGATACGCAGTATTTT.

This clone was picked up one time. The V call is TRBV7-8, the J call TRBJ2-1; 8 positions match TRBD2. Germline CDR1 and CDR2: SGHVS and FQNEAQ. Trimming took 5 bases from V and 5 from J; bases not matched to a gene: 11. This CDR3 comprises 16 residues. CDR3 nucleotide sequence: TGTGCCAGCAGCCCCGTAGCGGGAACGGGTAACAATGAGCAGTTCTTC. Protein product: CASSPVAGTGNNEQFF.

This clone was seen more than once but under ten times. The J gene is TRBJ1-4, the V gene TRBV15; the D is unclear. Trimming took 3 bases from V and 0 from J, leaving 14 bases between them. The germline V gene encodes CDR1 LNHNV and CDR2 YYDKDF (reference sequence). The CDR3 spans 17 residues. CDR3: CATSRLRERATNEKLFF. The DNA for the CDR3 is TGTGCCACCAGCAGGTTGCGGGAGAGGGCAACTAATGAAAAACTGTTTTTT.

The chain uses TRBV6-6 and TRBJ1-2; D perhaps matches TRBD1 (5 bases). CDR1 and CDR2 from the germline V gene are MNHNY and SVGAGI (reference sequence). The CDR3 spans 15 residues. V was shortened by 6 bases and J by 3 bases, with 17 bases between the two germline ends. CDR3 DNA: TGTGCCAGCAGCTTCTCCGAGCAGGGTTACTATGGCTACACCTTC. This gives the protein CASSFSEQGYYGYTF.

A few counts support this clone. This rearrangement joins TRBV7-9 to TRBJ1-1; possibly TRBD1 for D (5 bases). The CDR3 runs 12 residues. The germline V gene encodes CDR1 SEHNR and CDR2 FQNEAQ (reference sequence). V lost 1 base to trimming and J lost 6 bases, with 6 bases between them. The CDR3 nucleotides read TGTGCCAGCAGCTTAGGGGGACCTGAAGCTTTCTTT. It codes for CASSLGGPEAFF.

The chain recombines TRBV4-3 with TRBJ2-6; no reliable D call. The CDR3 covers 15 residues. CDR1 and CDR2 from the germline V gene are LGHNA and YSLEER. The V gene lost 0 bases and the J gene lost 4 bases, with 7 bases spanning the gap. DNA of the CDR3: TGCGCCAGCAGCCAAGATTACGCAGGGGCCAACGTCCTGACTTTC. Its protein product is CASSQDYAGANVLTF.

The chain couples TRBV7-9 to TRBJ1-5; D remains ambiguous. The CDR3 is made up of 14 amino acids. Germline V gene data show CDR1 as SEHNR and CDR2 as FQNEAQ (reference sequence). V dropped 1 base and J dropped 2 bases, with 6 bases sitting between them. CDR3 loop: CASSLGVGNQPQHF. The CDR3 DNA reads TGTGCCAGCAGCTTAGGTGTGGGCAATCAGCCCCAGCATTTT.

The chain has TRBV11-2 and TRBJ1-2, with 7 bases lining up with TRBD1. Germline trimming cut 1 base from V and 8 bases from J; bases unmatched to any gene: 19. Per germline, CDR1 SGHAT and CDR2 FQNNGV. This CDR3 comprises 18 residues. The CDR3 nucleotides are TGTGCCAGCAGCTTAGTTGCGACCGTGACAGGGAAGTTTCGAGGCTACACCTTC. Its protein is CASSLVATVTGKFRGYTF.

The CDR3 nucleotides are TGTGCCAGCGGCCACTACGAGCAGTACTTC. As protein: CASGHYEQYF. This chain connects TRBV6-5 to TRBJ2-5, with D uncertain. Judging by the DNA end, TRBJ2-7 fits better; the J call may be wrong. The CDR3 has 10 residues. Germline values: CDR1 MNHEY, CDR2 SVGAGI.

This clone ranks as medium-sized. J is TRBJ2-7 and V is TRBV4-1, with 11 bases aligning to TRBD2. V was pared by 4 bases and J by 5 bases, with 7 bases of the junction left unmatched. The CDR3 has 15 residues. Germline V CDR1 and CDR2: MGHRA, YSYEKL. The CDR3 loop is CASSRTSGSSNEQYF. As DNA, the CDR3 is TGCGCCAGCAGCCGAACTAGCGGGAGCAGCAACGAGCAGTACTTC.